Below are 24 T cell receptor beta chains sequenced from a single sample in a study of T cell repertoires in cytomegalovirus infection. TCRdb ran MiXCR on the reads and lists one entry per CDR3 protein. The table has approximately 750,000 distinct CDR3 sequences, approximately 40% seen once; the top ten hold around 2.8%. Sequencing input: PBMCs. The receptors shown here come from a human donor in good health (CMV status not recorded). Some clones in this sample may be carry-over from other donors' samples.

This clonotype was observed a single time. This may be a read error: a much more frequent sequence differs by one nucleotide. The J gene is TRBJ2-5, the V gene TRBV7-9; either TRBD1 or TRBD2 may fit D (6 bases each). The germline V gene has CDR1 SEHNR and CDR2 FQNEAQ (reference sequence). There are 13 residues in the CDR3. As DNA, the CDR3 is TGTGCCAGCAGACGAGGGGGAGGAGAGACCCTGTACTTC. Amino acid sequence: CASRRGGGETLYF.

V gene TRBV19 combines with J gene TRBJ2-7, with D perhaps TRBD1 or TRBD2 (6 bases each). The length of the CDR3 is 14 residues. The V and J ends lost 1 base and 3 bases respectively, with 10 bases between them. Per the germline V gene, CDR1 is LNHDA and CDR2 is SQIVND (reference sequence). The CDR3 bases are TGTGCCAGTAGTATAGCAGAGGGGGGCTACGAGCAGTACTTC. This sequence encodes CASSIAEGGYEQYF. Full variable domain (remainder filled in from reference TRBV19 and TRBJ2-7): DGGITQSPKYLFRKEGQNVTLSCEQNLNHDAMYWYRQDPGQGLRLIYYSQIVNDFQKGDIAEGYSVSREKKESFPLTVTSAQKNPTAFYLCASSIAEGGYEQYFGPGTRLTVT.

V usage is TRBV29-1 and J usage is TRBJ1-2, with TRBD1 matching 7 bases. The CDR3 totals 13 residues. The ends lost 7 bases at V and 8 bases at J; junction bases unmatched: 13. Per the germline V gene, CDR1 is SQVTM and CDR2 is ANQGSEA. CDR3 loop: CSARTGENEGYTF. CDR3 sequence (DNA): TGCAGCGCCCGAACAGGGGAGAACGAAGGCTACACCTTC.

The chain uses TRBV5-1 and TRBJ2-5, with D unresolved. Germline V gives CDR1 SGHRS, CDR2 YFSETQ. The CDR3 contains 15 residues. The V end was cut by 0 bases, the J end by 1 base, with 10 bases between. In DNA, the CDR3 is TGCGCCAGCAGCTTGGGTACGGCGCGCCAAGAGACCCAGTACTTC. Protein: CASSLGTARQETQYF.

V is TRBV3-1 and J is TRBJ2-6; TRBD1 aligns across 7 bases. J lost 3 bases, V lost 1 base, and 0 bases had no gene match. The CDR3 spans 15 residues. Germline-derived CDR1 and CDR2 are LGHDT and YNNKEL (reference sequence). CDR3 sequence (DNA): TGTGCCAGCAGCCAAGGGACAGGTGGGGCCAACGTCCTGACTTTC. Amino acid sequence: CASSQGTGGANVLTF.

The chain recombines TRBV19 with TRBJ1-5; 8 bases match TRBD1. The CDR3 is 16 amino acids. The ends lost 6 bases at V and 4 bases at J; junction bases unmatched: 11. CDR1 and CDR2 (germline): LNHDA, SQIVND (reference sequence). The CDR3 region has the DNA TGTGCCAGTAGGTCCCCGGGGGACAGGATAAATCAGCCCCAGCATTTT. It is translated as CASRSPGDRINQPQHF.

This clonotype has a handful of counts. The rearrangement links TRBV6-5 to TRBJ2-7; D possibly corresponds to TRBD1 (6 bases). Germline-derived CDR1 and CDR2 are MNHEY and SVGAGI. CDR3 length equals 14 residues. Trimming cost V 7 bases and J 1 base, with 14 bases left between them. The CDR3 nucleotides read TGTGCCAGCAATGCACGAGGGACATCCTACGAGCAGTACTTC. It specifies CASNARGTSYEQYF.

This clonotype was counted between two and nine times. The chain employs TRBV6-5 and TRBJ2-5; 10 nucleotides line up with TRBD2. There are 16 residues in the CDR3. Per germline, CDR1 MNHEY and CDR2 SVGAGI. J gave up 1 base and V 6 bases, and 8 bases lay outside the gene matches. Here the CDR3 reads CASRVLAGKSQETQYF. In nucleotides, the CDR3 is TGTGCCAGCAGAGTACTAGCGGGGAAGAGCCAAGAGACCCAGTACTTC.

The V call is TRBV28, the J call TRBJ1-5, with TRBD1 matching 7 bases. The germline V gene encodes CDR1 MDHEN and CDR2 SYDVKM. Losses at the gene ends were 8 bases for V and 7 bases for J; bases not matched to a gene: 11. The CDR3 extends over 14 amino acids. The CDR3 loop is CASLSAGGKQPQHF. The CDR3 DNA follows: TGTGCCAGCTTGTCCGCAGGGGGTAAACAGCCCCAGCATTTT.

This sequence joins TRBV7-2 and TRBJ1-3, with a tentative D call TRBD1 (5 bases). This CDR3 has 13 amino acids. Trimming stripped 1 base from V and 6 bases from J, with 7 bases between. Germline values: CDR1 SGHTA, CDR2 FQGNSA. The CDR3 here is CASSLGGLNTIYF. CDR3 coding DNA: TGTGCCAGCAGCTTAGGGGGGTTAAACACCATATATTTT.

The gene calls are TRBV5-1 and TRBJ1-1, with D perhaps matching TRBD1 (5 bases). The CDR3 is 15 amino acids. Germline loops: CDR1 SGHRS, CDR2 YFSETQ. The germline V and J ends were trimmed by 0 bases and 6 bases, with 15 bases remaining between them. CDR3: CASSLGGAVSAEAFF. The CDR3 DNA sequence: TGCGCCAGCAGCTTGGGTGGGGCCGTGAGTGCTGAAGCTTTCTTT. Full variable domain (missing parts from reference TRBV5-1 and TRBJ1-1): KAGVTQTPRYLIKTRGQQVTLSCSPISGHRSVSWYQQTPGQGLQFLFEYFSETQRNKGNFPGRFSGRQFSNSRSEMNVSTLELGDSALYLCASSLGGAVSAEAFFGQGTRLTVV.

The chain combines TRBV7-8 with TRBJ2-7, with 7 bases aligning to TRBD2. The germline V gene encodes CDR1 SGHVS and CDR2 FQNEAQ. The CDR3 spans 14 residues. V was pared by 6 bases and J by 5 bases, with 10 bases of the junction left unmatched. CDR3 sequence (DNA): TGTGCCAGCAGGGGTTGGGAGGCGGGAGACGAGCAGTACTTC. This encodes CASRGWEAGDEQYF.

V and J are TRBV19 and TRBJ1-2; D remains unclear. V gave up 4 bases and J gave up 4 bases, with 13 bases separating them. The CDR3 loop spans 14 amino acids. Per germline, CDR1 LNHDA and CDR2 SQIVND (reference sequence). The DNA for the CDR3 is TGTGCCAGTAGTAAGACCGGGCTGAGCTATGGCTACACCTTC. Translating gives CASSKTGLSYGYTF.

This clonotype appeared a few times. The CDR3 DNA is TGTGCCAGTAGTACGTCGTCCGGAGGGACGCACGAGCAGTACTTC. Protein: CASSTSSGGTHEQYF. The chain is built from TRBV19 and TRBJ2-7; D is perhaps TRBD2 (6 bases). The ends were cut back, 4 bases at V and 5 bases at J, with 18 bases in the middle. The CDR3 is 15 residues long. Germline CDR1 reads LNHDA; CDR2 reads SQIVND (reference sequence).

This clonotype was counted many times. The chain employs TRBV7-6 and TRBJ2-7; 7 bases align to TRBD1. This CDR3 comprises 15 residues. Germline assignment: CDR1 SGHVS and CDR2 FNYEAQ. V shed 4 bases, J shed 1 base, and the junction held 7 bases outside the gene matches. CDR3 coding DNA: TGTGCCAGCAGCTCTAGACAGGGCGAGTCCTACGAGCAGTACTTC. Translating gives CASSSRQGESYEQYF.

This clonotype was counted only a few times. This chain links TRBV6-5 with TRBJ1-5; D possibly corresponds to TRBD1 (5 bases). The length of the CDR3 is 14 residues. The ends were cut back, 8 bases at V and 6 bases at J, with 17 bases in the middle. Germline values: CDR1 MNHEY, CDR2 SVGAGI. CDR3 amino acids: CASSVGVLGQPQHF. CDR3 in DNA: TGTGCCAGCTCTGTGGGGGTTCTGGGTCAGCCCCAGCATTTT.

This clonotype was seen a single time. This rearrangement joins TRBV12-3 or TRBV12-4 to TRBJ1-1, with D maybe TRBD1 (5 bases). V lost 8 bases to trimming and J lost 6 bases, with 16 bases between them. The CDR3 sequence is 13 residues long. DNA of the CDR3: TGTGCCAGCGCCGAGCCAGGGTCCCCTGAAGCTTTCTTT. The encoded protein is CASAEPGSPEAFF.

At least ten counts were recorded for this clonotype. The CDR3 DNA follows: TGTGCCAGCCACCGTCAGGGGGGCCGAACAGATACGCAGTATTTT. Amino acid sequence: CASHRQGGRTDTQYF. The rearrangement joins TRBV27 to TRBJ2-3, with TRBD1 as a possible D gene (7 bases). Trimming pared 8 bases from V and 3 bases from J, leaving 18 bases between. Germline V gene data show CDR1 as MNHEY and CDR2 as SMNVEV (reference sequence). CDR3 length: 15 residues.

The chain links TRBV28 to TRBJ2-7; TRBD1 aligns across 9 bases. Germline V gives CDR1 MDHEN, CDR2 SYDVKM. The CDR3 contains 15 residues. The V segment lost 6 bases and the J segment 6 bases; nucleotides outside the gene matches: 12. This CDR3 reads CASSPRGQGGIEQYF. The CDR3 DNA sequence: TGTGCCAGCAGCCCCCGGGGACAGGGTGGCATCGAGCAGTACTTC.

This clonotype was detected only a few times. The chain uses TRBV19 and TRBJ1-3; D may be TRBD1 (5 bases). Trimming left V 7 bases short and J 3 bases short, with 16 bases between. CDR1 is LNHDA and CDR2 is SQIVND in the germline V gene (reference sequence). The length of the CDR3 is 15 residues. The DNA of the CDR3 is TGTGCCAGTAACACTCCGGGGCGAAATGGAAACACCATATATTTT. Its translation is CASNTPGRNGNTIYF. Looking up the rest from reference TRBV19 and TRBJ1-3 gives the full variable domain: DGGITQSPKYLFRKEGQNVTLSCEQNLNHDAMYWYRQDPGQGLRLIYYSQIVNDFQKGDIAEGYSVSREKKESFPLTVTSAQKNPTAFYLCASNTPGRNGNTIYFGEGSWLTVV.

With respect to this clonotype: This clone may be a read error of a much larger clone one base away. The rearrangement links TRBV12-3 or TRBV12-4 to TRBJ2-4; possibly TRBD1 or TRBD2 for D (5 bases each). The CDR3 runs 17 residues. Here the CDR3 DNA reads TGTGCCAGCAGTCTCCCGTTGAGGGGTGGTCGGAAAAACATTCCGTACTTC. This gives the protein CASSLPLRGGRKNIPYF.

The sample holds one count of this clonotype. This sequence joins TRBV19 and TRBJ2-1; 10 nucleotides line up with TRBD2. This CDR3 spans 15 amino acids. J lost 9 bases, V lost 3 bases, and 8 bases had no gene match. Germline V gene sequence: CDR1 LNHDA, CDR2 SQIVND (reference sequence). DNA for the CDR3: TGTGCCAGTAGTATCGCTAGCGGGAGATGGGGTGAGCAGTTCTTC. Translating gives CASSIASGRWGEQFF.

This sequence joins TRBV28 and TRBJ2-4; D uncertain. This CDR3 is built from 18 residues. Per the germline V gene, CDR1 is MDHEN and CDR2 is SYDVKM. Trimming pared 3 bases from V and 0 bases from J, leaving 18 bases between. The CDR3 is CASSFTPRVQEAKNIQYF. As DNA, the CDR3 is TGTGCCAGCAGTTTTACACCCCGGGTCCAAGAAGCCAAAAACATTCAGTACTTC.

This clonotype was recorded only once. V gene TRBV7-6 combines with J gene TRBJ2-3; no clear D gene. The CDR3 totals 14 residues. Trimming pared 5 bases from V and 0 bases from J, leaving 9 bases between. Germline V gene data show CDR1 as SGHVS and CDR2 as FNYEAQ. CDR3 sequence: CASSRDTSTDTQYF. The CDR3 nucleotides read TGTGCCAGCAGCCGTGACACCAGCACAGATACGCAGTATTTT.